The 30 T cell receptor beta chains presented below share a single source sample, sequenced in a study of cytomegalovirus exposure and HLA in healthy donors. This table comes from immunoSEQ multiplex PCR, and its TCRdb copy is limited to in-frame clones, with some not included. Here the sample spans 100,000 to 150,000 clones, roughly 90% being singletons. The specimen sequenced was PBMCs. These receptors all come from a man aged 25-45 years in good health and CMV-seronegative.

This clone appeared once. The chain joins TRBV18 to TRBJ1-4, with a possible D match to TRBD1 (5 bases). Germline assignment: CDR1 KGHSH and CDR2 LQKENI. CDR3 length equals 15 residues. Trimming pared 1 base from V and 6 bases from J, leaving 12 bases between. CDR3 sequence (DNA): TGTGCCAGCTCACCACTACCAGGGCGGCATGAAAAACTGTTTTTT. Its translation is CASSPLPGRHEKLFF.

The gene calls are TRBV28 and TRBJ2-6, with D perhaps matching TRBD2 (6 bases). The V gene lost 3 bases and the J gene lost 1 base, with 7 bases spanning the gap. The CDR3 sequence is 15 residues long. The germline V gene has CDR1 MDHEN and CDR2 SYDVKM. CDR3 coding DNA: TGTGCCAGCAGTTTGGGGGGATCTGGGGCCAACGTCCTGACTTTC. Translation gives CASSLGGSGANVLTF. Full variable domain (remainder filled in from reference TRBV28 and TRBJ2-6): DVKVTQSSRYLVKRTGEKVFLECVQDMDHENMFWYRQDPGLGLRLIYFSYDVKMKEKGDIPEGYSVSREKKERFSLILESASTNQTSMYLCASSLGGSGANVLTFGAGSRLTVL.

The V and J genes are TRBV11-2 and TRBJ2-7; possibly TRBD1 for D (6 bases). The ends were cut back, 4 bases at V and 6 bases at J, with 10 bases in the middle. The germline V gene encodes CDR1 SGHAT and CDR2 FQNNGV. The CDR3 spans 12 residues. This chain's CDR3 is CASSSAGAEQYF. Here the CDR3 DNA reads TGTGCCAGCAGCTCAGCAGGGGCCGAGCAGTACTTC.

The rearrangement uses TRBV5-4 and TRBJ1-3; D not certain. Germline CDR1 and CDR2: SGHNT and YYREEE (reference sequence). There are 14 residues in the CDR3. The ends were cut back, 0 bases at V and 7 bases at J, with 11 bases in the middle. The CDR3, as DNA: TGTGCCAGCAGCTTGGCCGGGATGAGCAACACCATATATTTT. It codes for CASSLAGMSNTIYF.

The chain has TRBV12-5 and TRBJ1-1, with 10 bases lining up with TRBD1. V dropped 1 base and J dropped 4; count of bases not matched to a gene: 0. The CDR3 runs 14 residues. Looked up from germline, CDR1 is LGHNT and CDR2 is FRNRAP. Here the CDR3 reads CASGLGQGATEAFF. Written as DNA, the CDR3 is TGTGCTAGTGGTTTGGGACAGGGGGCCACTGAAGCTTTCTTT.

The chain links TRBV4-1 to TRBJ1-4; possible D gene TRBD1, 5 bases. The CDR3 sequence is 15 residues long. The germline CDR1 and CDR2 sequences are MGHRA and YSYEKL. Trimming took off 4 bases at V and 8 bases at J, with 17 bases between the two ends. CDR3 nucleotides: TGCGCCAGCAGCCCCCTTCAGGGTCTCGGAGAAAAACTGTTTTTT. It yields the protein CASSPLQGLGEKLFF.

The chain combines TRBV7-3 with TRBJ2-5; D may be TRBD2 (7 bases). This CDR3 is 16 amino acids long. Trimming left V 2 bases short and J 5 bases short, with 18 bases between. Per germline, CDR1 SGHTA and CDR2 FQGTGA. The CDR3 here is CASSLGGGLAGETQYF. The CDR3 coding sequence is TGTGCCAGCAGCTTAGGCGGGGGCCTAGCAGGGGAGACCCAGTACTTC.

The chain has TRBV19 and TRBJ2-7, with 8 bases lining up with TRBD1. The CDR3 covers 15 residues. With 3 bases clipped from V and 0 bases from J, the junction kept 4 bases outside the gene matches. Germline-derived CDR1 and CDR2 are LNHDA and SQIVND (reference sequence). CDR3 DNA sequence: TGTGCCAGTAGTATTACCAGGGGGCCCTCCTACGAGCAGTACTTC. Translating gives CASSITRGPSYEQYF.

The chain combines TRBV4-1 with TRBJ1-1; possibly TRBD1 for D (6 bases). Germline values: CDR1 MGHRA, CDR2 YSYEKL. V was clipped by 0 bases and J by 3 bases, with 14 bases between them. This CDR3 is 16 amino acids long. The CDR3 loop is CASSQEPTGFYTEAFF. DNA for the CDR3: TGCGCCAGCAGCCAAGAGCCTACAGGGTTCTACACTGAAGCTTTCTTT.

The chain combines TRBV18 with TRBJ1-1, with D uncertain. The CDR3 consists of 13 residues. Germline CDR1 is KGHSH and CDR2 is LQKENI. Trimming removed 6 bases from V and 2 bases from J, with 10 bases in between. CDR3 sequence reads: CASSSGENTEAFF. The DNA of the CDR3 is TGTGCCAGCTCGAGCGGGGAAAACACTGAAGCTTTCTTT.

V and J are TRBV18 and TRBJ1-6; 7 nucleotides align to TRBD1. Germline CDR1 and CDR2: KGHSH and LQKENI. The V and J ends lost 4 bases and 4 bases, in that order; junction bases with no gene match: 10. The CDR3 totals 17 residues. CDR3: CASSHQQGTDYNSPLHF. The CDR3 nucleotides read TGTGCCAGCTCACATCAACAGGGGACGGATTATAATTCACCCCTCCACTTT.

This chain links TRBV4-1 with TRBJ2-7, with TRBD2 matching over 10 bases. This CDR3 is 16 amino acids long. Germline V gene data show CDR1 as MGHRA and CDR2 as YSYEKL. The trim removed 3 bases at V and 3 bases at J, leaving 8 bases unmatched. Written as DNA, the CDR3 is TGCGCCAGCAGCCAGGGGGGGACTAGCGAATTCTACGAGCAGTACTTC. This translates into CASSQGGTSEFYEQYF.

The chain joins TRBV5-4 to TRBJ2-2, with 7 bases fitting TRBD2. This CDR3 spans 15 amino acids. The V gene end was trimmed by 2 bases and the J gene end by 5 bases; junction bases not matched to a gene: 6. Germline CDR1 is SGHNT and CDR2 is YYREEE (reference sequence). CDR3 protein: CASSLRAGFTGELFF. The CDR3 nucleotides are TGTGCCAGCAGCTTAAGAGCGGGGTTTACCGGGGAGCTGTTTTTT. Full variable domain (rest looked up from reference TRBV5-4 and TRBJ2-2): ETGVTQSPTHLIKTRGQQVTLRCSSQSGHNTVSWYQQALGQGPQFIFQYYREEENGRGNFPPRFSGLQFPNYSSELNVNALELDDSALYLCASSLRAGFTGELFFGEGSRLTVL.

This clone was recorded once. V usage is TRBV28 and J usage is TRBJ1-2; D not certain. V was pared by 3 bases and J by 1 base, with 3 bases between. Germline V gives CDR1 MDHEN, CDR2 SYDVKM. This CDR3 has 12 residues. The CDR3 sequence: CASSFSNYGYTF. The DNA of the CDR3 is TGTGCCAGCAGTTTTAGTAACTATGGCTACACCTTC.

The CDR3, as DNA: TGTGCCAGCAGCTTAGAGGGAGGGGGGGATACGCAGTATTTT. Protein product: CASSLEGGGDTQYF. This chain uses TRBV13 with TRBJ2-3; TRBD2 might be the D (7 bases). Germline assignment: CDR1 PRHDT and CDR2 FYEKMQ (reference sequence). V lost 1 base and J 6 bases, leaving 11 bases between the germline ends. The CDR3 contains 14 residues.

The rearrangement joins TRBV7-8 to TRBJ2-3; D is undetermined. Germline loops: CDR1 SGHVS, CDR2 FQNEAQ. Trimming shortened V by 0 bases and J by 1 base, and 17 bases separated the two germline ends. The CDR3 contains 18 residues. CDR3 loop: CASSLAWPTQYGTDTQYF. DNA of the CDR3: TGTGCCAGCAGCTTAGCCTGGCCCACCCAGTACGGCACAGATACGCAGTATTTT.

The V and J genes are TRBV6-5 and TRBJ1-4; 8 bases are shared with TRBD1. Germline CDR1 MNHEY, CDR2 SVGAGI. This CDR3 comprises 16 residues. V trimming: 4 bases; J trimming: 8 bases; junction bases outside the gene matches: 12. CDR3 residues: CASSFEATGDSEKLFF. The CDR3 bases are TGTGCCAGCAGTTTTGAGGCGACAGGGGATTCCGAAAAACTGTTTTTT.

This sequence joins TRBV6-5 and TRBJ1-4, with D uncertain. From germline, CDR1 is MNHEY and CDR2 SVGAGI. The CDR3 is made up of 15 amino acids. V was pared by 0 bases and J by 0 bases, with 5 bases between. The CDR3 spells CASSYSSATNEKLFF. Here the CDR3 DNA reads TGTGCCAGCAGTTACTCGTCCGCAACTAATGAAAAACTGTTTTTT.

CDR3 protein: CSVDRPAGTGVYGYTF. CDR3 nucleotide sequence: TGCAGCGTTGACCGCCCGGCAGGGACAGGGGTCTATGGCTACACCTTC. The V call is TRBV29-1, the J call TRBJ1-2, with 10 bases identical to TRBD1. Germline lookup yields CDR1 SQVTM and CDR2 ANQGSEA. The CDR3 sequence is 16 residues long. V shed 3 bases, J shed 4 bases, and the junction held 11 bases outside the gene matches.

The chain combines TRBV28 with TRBJ2-7; D unresolved. The CDR3 runs to 12 residues. Germline loops: CDR1 MDHEN, CDR2 SYDVKM. Trimming cost V 6 bases and J 6 bases, with 12 bases left between them. The CDR3 here is CASRNPPGEQYF. CDR3 coding DNA: TGTGCCAGCAGGAATCCCCCGGGCGAGCAGTACTTC.

CDR3 bases: TGTGCCAGCAGTCCAGGGACAGCGAATTCACCCCTCCACTTT. Protein product: CASSPGTANSPLHF. This chain links TRBV6-6 with TRBJ1-6; 7 bases map to TRBD1. Germline V gives CDR1 MNHNY, CDR2 SVGAGI (reference sequence). V lost 5 bases, J lost 7 bases, and 5 bases stayed unmatched. The CDR3 runs to 14 residues.

This clone was found once. The J gene is TRBJ2-5, the V gene TRBV5-6; the D gene is possibly TRBD1 (5 bases). Germline lookup yields CDR1 SGHDT and CDR2 YYEEEE. The length of the CDR3 is 16 residues. The V end lost 5 bases, the J end lost 1 base, and 18 bases lay between the germline ends. The CDR3 nucleotides read TGTGCCAGCAGGAGTTGGGGCGGTTTGGTCCAAGAGACCCAGTACTTC. Protein product: CASRSWGGLVQETQYF.

The chain employs TRBV6-1 and TRBJ1-1; TRBD1 matches at 10 bases. CDR3 length equals 15 residues. The V segment lost 4 bases and the J segment 8 bases; nucleotides outside the gene matches: 10. The germline V gene has CDR1 MNHNS and CDR2 SASEGT. The DNA for the CDR3 is TGTGCCAGCAGTGGGGCCCGGGACAGGGGTGCAGAAGCTTTCTTT. Translation: CASSGARDRGAEAFF.

This rearrangement joins TRBV7-8 to TRBJ2-3; 12 nucleotides line up with TRBD2. V gave up 4 bases and J gave up 1 base; unmatched junction bases: 12. The CDR3 runs to 19 residues. CDR1 and CDR2 (germline): SGHVS, FQNEAQ. CDR3 sequence (DNA): TGTGCCAGCAGCTCCGGACTAGCGGGGTTCCTGGAAGGCACAGATACGCAGTATTTT. It specifies CASSSGLAGFLEGTDTQYF.

The chain combines TRBV5-4 with TRBJ1-1; 7 bases map to TRBD1. The CDR3 consists of 14 residues. The germline V gene has CDR1 SGHNT and CDR2 YYREEE (reference sequence). The trim removed 4 bases at V and 3 bases at J, leaving 6 bases unmatched. The CDR3 DNA reads TGTGCCAGCAGCCCGGACAGGCAGTACACTGAAGCTTTCTTT. Translation: CASSPDRQYTEAFF.

The genes are TRBV19 and TRBJ1-2; D gene unclear. CDR1 is LNHDA, CDR2 SQIVND, per germline (reference sequence). This CDR3 has 14 residues. V dropped 0 bases and J dropped 6 bases, with 11 bases sitting between them. The CDR3: CASSIDLRSHGYTF. The CDR3, as DNA: TGTGCCAGTAGTATAGATCTGCGGAGCCATGGCTACACCTTC.

The chain carries TRBV10-3 and TRBJ1-4, with 7 bases matching TRBD1. Germline lookup yields CDR1 ENHRY and CDR2 SYGVKD. The CDR3 extends over 13 amino acids. With V trimmed by 10 bases and J by 5 bases, 7 bases remained unmatched. Written as DNA, the CDR3 is TGTGCCACGGGGGACAGAGAAAATGAAAAACTGTTTTTT. Its translation is CATGDRENEKLFF.

The chain links TRBV10-3 to TRBJ2-7; 7 bases line up with TRBD2. CDR1 ENHRY and CDR2 SYGVKD come from the germline V gene. J lost 3 bases, V lost 4 bases, and 6 bases had no gene match. The CDR3 totals 14 residues. The CDR3 sequence: CAISAGAGRYEQYF. The DNA for the CDR3 is TGTGCCATCAGTGCCGGAGCGGGACGCTACGAGCAGTACTTC.

DNA of the CDR3: TGTGCCAGCAGTTTCCGGGGGAGCACTGAAGCTTTCTTT. Translating gives CASSFRGSTEAFF. This chain joins TRBV27 and TRBJ1-1; a weak D match, TRBD1 (5 bases). The V gene lost 3 bases and the J gene lost 4 bases, with 9 bases spanning the gap. This CDR3 region has 13 residues. Germline CDR1 MNHEY, CDR2 SMNVEV (reference sequence).

This chain connects TRBV11-2 to TRBJ1-2; 7 nucleotides match TRBD1. V dropped 6 bases and J dropped 0; count of bases not matched to a gene: 13. CDR3 length: 17 residues. The germline V gene encodes CDR1 SGHAT and CDR2 FQNNGV. The CDR3 region has the DNA TGTGCCAGCAGACCAATAATGAAGGGACAGTCTAACTATGGCTACACCTTC. It is translated as CASRPIMKGQSNYGYTF. The full variable domain, in which reference TRBV11-2 and TRBJ1-2 provide the parts outside the CDR3, is EAGVAQSPRYKIIEKRQSVAFWCNPISGHATLYWYQQILGQGPKLLIQFQNNGVVDDSQLPKDRFSAERLKGVDSTLKIQPAKLEDSAVYLCASRPIMKGQSNYGYTFGSGTRLTVV.